A single sample gave rise to the 13 T cell receptor beta chains below, sequenced in a study of blood T cell repertoires in COVID-19. The protocol was immunoSEQ multiplex PCR, while the TCRdb copy is restricted to in-frame clones and leaves out a portion. Of 350,000 to 400,000 clones listed, around 90% were seen once; the top ten hold about 1.1%. Material for sequencing was PBMCs or T cells enriched from blood (not recorded which). The receptor set was obtained from a woman younger than 35 who had recovered from COVID-19.

The genes are TRBV7-6 and TRBJ1-1; 10 bases line up with TRBD1. Germline values: CDR1 SGHVS, CDR2 FNYEAQ. V lost 1 base and J lost 8; bases outside the gene matches: 7. This CDR3 has 15 amino acids. The CDR3 DNA reads as TGTGCCAGCAGCTTAGAGGGGACAGGGGCTGACGAAGCTTTCTTT. Translated, it gives CASSLEGTGADEAFF.

This chain connects TRBV6-5 to TRBJ2-1, with D tentatively TRBD2 (6 bases). Trimming removed 0 bases from V and 5 bases from J, with 8 bases in between. Germline V gene sequence: CDR1 MNHEY, CDR2 SVGAGI. This CDR3 is built from 14 residues. CDR3 residues: CASSYSGGHNEQFF. The CDR3 nucleotides read TGTGCCAGCAGTTACTCTGGAGGGCACAATGAGCAGTTCTTC.

J is TRBJ2-2 and V is TRBV9; TRBD2 might be the D (6 bases). Germline loops: CDR1 SGDLS, CDR2 YYNGEE. CDR3 length: 16 amino acids. Between the trimmed V and J ends, which lost 0 bases and 6 bases, there was a span of 15 bases. The CDR3 bases are TGTGCCAGCAGCGTAGAGTGGGACTCCTTCGCCGGGGAGCTGTTTTTT. Its protein product is CASSVEWDSFAGELFF.

The CDR3 protein is CASSADRGSGYNSPLHF. The DNA of the CDR3 is TGCGCCAGCAGCGCTGACAGGGGATCAGGCTATAATTCACCCCTCCACTTT. This chain links TRBV5-1 with TRBJ1-6; 8 bases agree with TRBD1. The CDR3 runs 17 residues. V gave up 4 bases and J gave up 3 bases; unmatched junction bases: 9. CDR1 is SGHRS and CDR2 is YFSETQ in the germline V gene.

The chain couples TRBV15 to TRBJ2-5; 10 nucleotides match TRBD1. Germline V gene sequence: CDR1 LNHNV, CDR2 YYDKDF (reference sequence). The CDR3 is 15 amino acids. J gave up 5 bases and V 4 bases, and 7 bases lay outside the gene matches. DNA of the CDR3: TGTGCCACCAGCAAAAACGACAGGGGGCGTGAGACCCAGTACTTC. Amino acid sequence: CATSKNDRGRETQYF. Combining the CDR3 with reference TRBV15 and TRBJ2-5 gives the whole variable domain DAMVIQNPRYQVTQFGKPVTLSCSQTLNHNVMYWYQQKSSQAPKLLFHYYDKDFNNEADTPDNFQSRRPNTSFCFLDIRSPGLGDTAMYLCATSKNDRGRETQYFGPGTRLLVL.

The chain joins TRBV28 to TRBJ2-2; 8 bases align to TRBD2. Germline values: CDR1 MDHEN, CDR2 SYDVKM. This CDR3 has 19 residues. With V trimmed by 6 bases and J by 1 base, 16 bases remained unmatched. CDR3 bases: TGTGCCAGCAGATCTAGGAGTCGGCGGGGGGCCCTGAACACCGGGGAGCTGTTTTTT. Translating gives CASRSRSRRGALNTGELFF.

Here the CDR3 DNA reads TGTGCCAGCAGCTTAGGGACTAGCGGGGGGATTTCCTACAATGAGCAGTTCTTC. Translated: CASSLGTSGGISYNEQFF. V is TRBV7-8 and J is TRBJ2-1; TRBD2 matches 14 bases. Germline CDR1 reads SGHVS; CDR2 reads FQNEAQ. V lost 1 base, J lost 1 base, and 3 bases stayed unmatched. The CDR3 spans 18 residues.

This clone was picked up one time. This chain uses TRBV6-4 with TRBJ1-5; 8 bases match TRBD1. CDR1 and CDR2 from the germline V gene are MRHNA and SNTAGT. The V and J ends lost 7 bases and 1 base, in that order; junction bases with no gene match: 9. The CDR3 consists of 16 residues. The CDR3 DNA reads as TGTGCCAGCAAGGACAGGGTAGTAGGGAGCAATCAGCCCCAGCATTTT. Translation: CASKDRVVGSNQPQHF.

This rearrangement joins TRBV9 to TRBJ2-5; TRBD1 is a possible D gene (5 bases). V lost 0 bases and J lost 5, with 8 bases in between. The CDR3 consists of 13 residues. Germline assignment: CDR1 SGDLS and CDR2 YYNGEE. CDR3: CASSVEGLETQYF. DNA of the CDR3: TGTGCCAGCAGCGTAGAGGGGTTGGAGACCCAGTACTTC.

The chain recombines TRBV30 with TRBJ1-3; D remains unclear. CDR1 is GTSNPN and CDR2 is SVGIG in the germline V gene (reference sequence). Between the trimmed V and J ends, which lost 3 bases and 0 bases, there was a span of 15 bases. The CDR3 consists of 16 residues. The chain's CDR3 is CAWRPPKGSSGNTIYF. CDR3 bases: TGTGCCTGGAGGCCCCCTAAAGGGAGCTCTGGAAACACCATATATTTT.

The table lists this clone with a few counts. This rearrangement joins TRBV7-2 to TRBJ1-4; TRBD1 agrees at 7 bases. There are 16 residues in the CDR3. J gave up 8 bases and V 5 bases, and 14 bases lay outside the gene matches. Germline CDR1 SGHTA, CDR2 FQGNSA. In DNA form, the CDR3 reads TGTGCCAGCAGCCAGAGGACAGGACGTTTGGGGGAAAAACTGTTTTTT. Its translation is CASSQRTGRLGEKLFF.

A single count supports this clone. The rearrangement uses TRBV7-9 and TRBJ2-1, with 9 bases fitting TRBD2. CDR3 length: 17 residues. V was pared by 4 bases and J by 8 bases, with 15 bases of the junction left unmatched. Per germline, CDR1 SEHNR and CDR2 FQNEAQ (reference sequence). CDR3 loop: CASSSSYPGLALHEQFF. In nucleotides, the CDR3 is TGTGCCAGCAGCTCATCTTACCCGGGACTAGCTCTTCATGAGCAGTTCTTC.

V is TRBV6-5 and J is TRBJ2-3, with a tentative D call TRBD2 (6 bases). The V end was cut by 2 bases, the J end by 4 bases, with 7 bases between. CDR3 size: 13 residues. The germline gives CDR1 MNHEY, CDR2 SVGAGI. The CDR3 loop reads CASSYTSPDTQYF. CDR3 nucleotide sequence: TGTGCCAGCAGTTACACTAGCCCAGATACGCAGTATTTT.